These 14 T cell receptor beta chains were all obtained from the same sample, sequenced in a study of T cells in Graves' hyperthyroidism and ophthalmopathy. Researchers took RNA transcripts and amplified the TCR beta CDR3 regions from them. TCR CDR3 regions were first amplified by RT-PCR with HTBI primers. TCRdb called the multiplex PCR reads again in MiXCR, with one record for every CDR3 protein. In the table there are some 510,000 distinct CDR3 sequences, 35% to 55% of which are singletons. Sequencing input: peripheral blood or thyroid tissue (not recorded which). These receptors came from a woman in her late teens or twenties with Graves' hyperthyroidism.

This clonotype appeared a few times. This chain connects TRBV12-3 or TRBV12-4 to TRBJ1-5; TRBD1 matches at 9 bases. J was trimmed by 9 bases and V by 5 bases; bases with no gene match: 8. This CDR3 region has 14 residues. The CDR3 protein is CASSPDRGLLPQHF. CDR3 nucleotide sequence: TGTGCCAGCAGTCCGGACAGGGGTCTTTTGCCCCAGCATTTT.

This clonotype appeared many times. The chain joins TRBV5-1 to TRBJ1-2; tentatively, D is TRBD1 (5 bases). The ends were cut back, 5 bases at V and 5 bases at J, with 13 bases in the middle. Germline V gene lookup returns CDR1 SGHRS and CDR2 YFSETQ. The CDR3 spans 13 residues. CDR3 loop: CASRDNGVYGYTF. CDR3 nucleotides: TGCGCCAGCAGGGACAACGGGGTTTATGGCTACACCTTC. Filled out from reference TRBV5-1 and TRBJ1-2, the complete variable domain reads KAGVTQTPRYLIKTRGQQVTLSCSPISGHRSVSWYQQTPGQGLQFLFEYFSETQRNKGNFPGRFSGRQFSNSRSEMNVSTLELGDSALYLCASRDNGVYGYTFGSGTRLTVV.

Remarks on this clonotype: A much larger clone is a single base away; this may be a read error. The chain carries TRBV7-2 and TRBJ2-5; tentative D call: TRBD2 (5 bases). Germline values: CDR1 SGHTA, CDR2 FQGNSA. The CDR3 is 14 amino acids. Trimming took off 5 bases at V and 5 bases at J, with 15 bases between the two ends. The CDR3 bases are TGTGCCAGCAGCGCGGGCCTGCTGGGGGAGACCCAGTACTTC. Encoded protein: CASSAGLLGETQYF.

The chain uses TRBV20-1 and TRBJ1-6; D is possibly TRBD1 (5 bases). The CDR3 contains 16 residues. V was shortened by 2 bases and J by 3 bases, with 14 bases between the two germline ends. Germline V gives CDR1 DFQATT, CDR2 SNEGSKA (reference sequence). In DNA, the CDR3 is TGCAGTGCTAGATGGGGCAGCAATGACTATAATTCACCCCTCCACTTT. Translation: CSARWGSNDYNSPLHF.

This clonotype appeared a few times. CDR3 DNA sequence: TGTGCCAGCACTTCCCGGAGGACAGGGACCTACGAGCAGTACTTC. Translated, it gives CASTSRRTGTYEQYF. The chain combines TRBV6-5 with TRBJ2-7, with TRBD1 matching over 8 bases. The CDR3 is 15 amino acids. Trimming removed 7 bases from V and 2 bases from J; junction bases left unmatched: 10. Germline V gene sequence: CDR1 MNHEY, CDR2 SVGAGI.

The CDR3 loop is CAISVTGGYGYTF. The CDR3 DNA sequence: TGTGCCATCAGCGTCACAGGGGGCTATGGCTACACCTTC. The V gene is TRBV10-3, the J gene TRBJ1-2; TRBD1 aligns across 8 bases. Germline CDR1 and CDR2: ENHRY and SYGVKD. The CDR3 runs 13 residues. V dropped 6 bases and J dropped 4; count of bases not matched to a gene: 4.

The V call is TRBV2, the J call TRBJ2-5; D is possibly TRBD2 (5 bases). Germline V lookup: CDR1 SNHLY, CDR2 FYNNEI. V was shortened by 5 bases and J by 2 bases, with 15 bases between the two germline ends. CDR3 length: 15 amino acids. CDR3: CASSKESSRQETQYF. CDR3 DNA sequence: TGTGCCAGCAGTAAAGAGTCTAGCAGACAAGAGACCCAGTACTTC.

The sample holds a few counts of this clonotype. The gene calls are TRBV7-2 and TRBJ2-7; 7 bases are a match to TRBD2. The CDR3 length is 14 residues. The germline V gene has CDR1 SGHTA and CDR2 FQGNSA. V was clipped by 5 bases and J by 2 bases; unmatched bases: 6. CDR3 region: CASSGEGSPYEQYF. The CDR3 nucleotides read TGTGCCAGCAGCGGGGAGGGTAGCCCCTACGAGCAGTACTTC.

In its sample, this clonotype was seen many times. The V gene is TRBV19, the J gene TRBJ1-1; no reliable D call. Per the germline V gene, CDR1 is LNHDA and CDR2 is SQIVND (reference sequence). V shed 3 bases and J shed 5 bases, with 4 bases lying between them. CDR3 size: 11 residues. Here the CDR3 DNA reads TGTGCCAGTAGTATTGAAACTGAAGCTTTCTTT. Protein product: CASSIETEAFF.

For the CDR3, the DNA is TGTGCCAGCAGCTATAGCGGGAGTGGCGAGCAGTACTTC. This sequence encodes CASSYSGSGEQYF. This chain uses TRBV7-6 with TRBJ2-7; 9 positions match TRBD2. Trimming at V came to 4 bases and at J to 6 bases, leaving 4 bases not matched to a gene. This CDR3 has 13 amino acids. Germline V gene sequence: CDR1 SGHVS, CDR2 FNYEAQ.

The chain has TRBV5-1 and TRBJ2-7; 10 bases are shared with TRBD1. The germline gives CDR1 SGHRS, CDR2 YFSETQ. Unmatched junction bases numbered 10, after V lost 5 bases and J lost 5 bases. This CDR3 is 15 amino acids long. The CDR3 loop reads CASRAVGQGFHEQYF. CDR3 nucleotide sequence: TGCGCCAGCAGAGCCGTGGGACAGGGGTTCCACGAGCAGTACTTC.

This clonotype appeared many times. The V gene is TRBV29-1, the J gene TRBJ1-2; 7 bases are a match to TRBD1. The germline V gene encodes CDR1 SQVTM and CDR2 ANQGSEA. This CDR3 is built from 13 residues. The trim removed 3 bases at V and 8 bases at J, leaving 9 bases unmatched. CDR3 DNA: TGCAGCGTTGATGAAGGGGGCGGTGAGGGCTACACCTTC. Residues: CSVDEGGGEGYTF.

Many counts were recorded for this clonotype. The chain recombines TRBV2 with TRBJ2-7, with 7 bases that match TRBD1. CDR1 SNHLY and CDR2 FYNNEI come from the germline V gene. V lost 6 bases to trimming and J lost 3 bases; unmatched junction nucleotides: 8. The CDR3 is 14 amino acids. CDR3 DNA: TGTGCCAGCAGGGAGACGACAGGGTACTACGAGCAGTACTTC. Its translation: CASRETTGYYEQYF.

This chain connects TRBV10-3 to TRBJ1-5; possibly TRBD1 for D (5 bases). CDR1 ENHRY and CDR2 SYGVKD come from the germline V gene. V lost 8 bases, J lost 0 bases, and 17 bases lay in between. The CDR3 loop spans 16 amino acids. The CDR3 region is CAIGTSGGSSNQPQHF. CDR3 sequence (DNA): TGTGCCATCGGGACTAGCGGGGGATCTAGCAATCAGCCCCAGCATTTT.